The sequence of this T cell receptor (beta chain) was determined in a study of post-analysis software for immune sequencing data. Study-wide context: Both relapsing-remitting and secondary progressive multiple sclerosis featured among the disease courses, as did progressive-relapsing multiple sclerosis.

Each TCR beta cDNA library carried unique molecular identifiers. With roughly 0.95 to 11 million T cells as the source, a few hundred thousand cDNA molecules resulted. MiXCR was run by TCRdb on the PCR reads, yielding one entry per CDR3 protein. The table has roughly 540,000 distinct CDR3 sequences, around 36% seen once. Study findings and constraints: Samples from a shared batch, those prepared together, strongly co-clustered by F measure. Controls' normalized Chao1 diversity significantly exceeded that of multiple sclerosis patients. Included in a set of roughly five TRBV segments more frequent in patients than controls were TRBV5-6, TRBV5-1 and TRBV20-1.

This clonotype was seen a few times. Its matching antigen is unknown. The junction had 12 bases not matched to a gene; V was cut back by 5 bases and J by 7 bases. This CDR3 has 16 amino acids. CDR1 is SGHTA and CDR2 is FQGNSA in the germline V gene. This sequence originates from a girl under 18 with multiple sclerosis. The V and J genes are TRBV7-2 and TRBJ2-1, with TRBD2 identical over 9 bases. The sequenced sample consisted of blood. The CDR3 DNA reads TGTGCCAGCAGCAAAAGGGCCAGCGGGGGGATAAATGAGCAGTTCTTC. Protein: CASSKRASGGINEQFF.